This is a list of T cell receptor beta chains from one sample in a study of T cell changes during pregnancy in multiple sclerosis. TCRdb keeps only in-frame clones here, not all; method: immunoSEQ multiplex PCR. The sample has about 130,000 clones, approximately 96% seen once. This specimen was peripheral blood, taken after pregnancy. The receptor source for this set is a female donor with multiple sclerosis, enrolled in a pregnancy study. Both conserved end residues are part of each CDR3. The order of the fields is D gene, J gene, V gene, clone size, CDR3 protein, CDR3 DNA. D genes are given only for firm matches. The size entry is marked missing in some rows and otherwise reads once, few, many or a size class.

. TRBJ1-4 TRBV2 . CATSRTGGEKLFF TGTGCCACCAGTAGAACAGGAGGGGAAAAACTGTTTTTT
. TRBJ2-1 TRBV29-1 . CSVAHEQFF TGCAGCGTTGCTCATGAGCAGTTCTTC
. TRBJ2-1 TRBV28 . CASSYWRYEQFF TGTGCCAGCAGTTATTGGAGGTATGAGCAGTTCTTC
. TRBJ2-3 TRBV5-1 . CASSLDGVSADTQYF TGCGCCAGCAGCTTGGATGGAGTCAGCGCAGATACGCAGTATTTT
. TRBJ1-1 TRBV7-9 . CASGQQGWLNTEAFF TGTGCCAGCGGACAACAGGGTTGGCTGAACACTGAAGCTTTCTTT
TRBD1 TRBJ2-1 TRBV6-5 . CASSYLGQGNEQFF TGTGCCAGCAGTTACTTGGGACAGGGGAATGAGCAGTTCTTC
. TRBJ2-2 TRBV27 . CASSLLNTGELFF TGTGCCAGCAGTTTACTCAACACCGGGGAGCTGTTTTTT
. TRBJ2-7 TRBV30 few CAWSVSRADIFSYEQYF TGTGCCTGGAGTGTGTCCAGGGCAGACATCTTCTCCTACGAGCAGTACTTC
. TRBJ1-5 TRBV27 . CASQREGISNQPQHF TGTGCCAGCCAACGGGAGGGGATTAGCAATCAGCCCCAGCATTTT
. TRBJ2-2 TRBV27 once CASTTSADRNTGELFF TGTGCCAGCACCACGAGCGCCGACCGGAACACCGGGGAGCTGTTTTTT
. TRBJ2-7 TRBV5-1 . CASSLAGNPYEQYF TGCGCCAGCAGCTTGGCAGGGAATCCCTACGAGCAGTACTTC
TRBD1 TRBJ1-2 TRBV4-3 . CASSQGTQGSYGYTF TGCGCCAGCAGCCAAGGAACACAGGGGAGCTATGGCTACACCTTC
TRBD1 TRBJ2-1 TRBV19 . CASNDDRAGYNEQFF TGTGCCAGTAATGATGACAGGGCTGGATACAATGAGCAGTTCTTC
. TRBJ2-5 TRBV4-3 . CASSQEVFGDWETQYF TGCGCCAGCAGCCAAGAGGTGTTCGGGGACTGGGAGACCCAGTACTTC
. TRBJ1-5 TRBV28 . CASRVGVGNQPQHF TGTGCCAGCAGAGTCGGGGTAGGCAATCAGCCCCAGCATTTT
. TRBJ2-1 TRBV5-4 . CASSLSGGREQFF TGTGCCAGCAGCTTGTCCGGTGGTCGGGAGCAGTTCTTC
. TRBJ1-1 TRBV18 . CASSPYGRGLNTEAFF TGTGCCAGCTCACCGTATGGAAGGGGTCTGAACACTGAAGCTTTCTTT
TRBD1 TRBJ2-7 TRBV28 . CASSSPGQGPNEQYF TGTGCCAGCAGTTCCCCGGGACAGGGACCTAACGAGCAGTACTTC
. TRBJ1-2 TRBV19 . CASNQYDRPGGYTF TGTGCCAGTAACCAATACGACAGGCCCGGGGGCTACACCTTC
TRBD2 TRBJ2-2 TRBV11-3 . CASSSSGTSGRLNTGELFF TGTGCCAGCAGCTCATCCGGGACTAGCGGGAGGCTAAACACCGGGGAGCTGTTTTTT
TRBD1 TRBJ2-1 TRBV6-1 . CASSETGVYNEQFF TGTGCCAGCAGTGAGACAGGGGTGTACAATGAGCAGTTCTTC
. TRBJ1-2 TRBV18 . CASSPLGQTPPSYGYTF TGTGCCAGCTCCCCCCTAGGACAGACCCCTCCAAGCTATGGCTACACCTTC
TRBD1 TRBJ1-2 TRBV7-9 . CASSLAGTGLFPSYGYTF TGTGCCAGCAGCTTAGCCGGGACAGGCCTCTTTCCCTCCTATGGCTACACCTTC
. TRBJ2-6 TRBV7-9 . CASSLAAGSGANVLTF TGTGCCAGCAGCTTAGCCGCCGGCTCTGGGGCCAACGTCCTGACTTTC
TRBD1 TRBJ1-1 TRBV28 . CASSETGAVHTEAFF TGTGCCAGCAGTGAGACAGGGGCCGTCCACACTGAAGCTTTCTTT
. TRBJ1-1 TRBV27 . CASSYRDYNTEAFF TGTGCCAGCAGTTACAGGGATTACAACACTGAAGCTTTCTTT
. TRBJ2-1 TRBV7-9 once CASSLTYGSSYNEQFF TGTGCCAGCAGCTTAACCTACGGGAGCTCCTACAATGAGCAGTTCTTC
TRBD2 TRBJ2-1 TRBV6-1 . CASSLLAGGQSEQFF TGTGCCAGCAGTTTACTAGCGGGAGGGCAGAGTGAGCAGTTCTTC
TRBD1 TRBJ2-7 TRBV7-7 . CASSASTGGYEQYF TGTGCTAGCAGCGCCTCTACAGGGGGCTACGAGCAGTACTTC
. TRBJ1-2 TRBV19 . CASSQVPPYGYTF TGTGCCAGTAGTCAGGTCCCCCCCTATGGCTACACCTTC
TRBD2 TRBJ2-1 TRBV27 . CASSRLGLAGEEQFF TGTGCCAGCAGTCGTCTGGGACTAGCGGGAGAGGAGCAGTTCTTC